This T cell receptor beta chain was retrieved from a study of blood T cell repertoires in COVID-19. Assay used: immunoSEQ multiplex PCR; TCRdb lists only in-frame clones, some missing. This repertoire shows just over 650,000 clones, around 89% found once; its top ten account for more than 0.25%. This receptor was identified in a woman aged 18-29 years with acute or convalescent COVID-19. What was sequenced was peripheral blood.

For the CDR3, the DNA is TGTGCCAGCAGCCCCGAGGGACAGAACACTGAAGCTTTCTTT. Encoded protein: CASSPEGQNTEAFF. This chain links TRBV11-1 with TRBJ1-1; D is possibly TRBD1 (6 bases). Trimming cost V 5 bases and J 1 base, with 11 bases left between them. This CDR3 spans 14 amino acids. The germline CDR1 and CDR2 sequences are SGHAT and FQDESV (reference sequence).